This paragraph reports one T cell receptor beta chain. The ends lost 4 bases at V and 5 bases at J; junction bases unmatched: 7. The CDR3 is made up of 15 amino acids. CDR1 LGHDT and CDR2 YNNKEL come from the germline V gene (reference sequence). These data come from a study of blood T cell repertoires in COVID-19. Method: immunoSEQ multiplex PCR; TCRdb's copy keeps in-frame clones and lacks some. Of approximately 310,000 clones in the sample, roughly 85% were seen once. The sequenced sample was PBMCs or T cells enriched from blood (not recorded which). The chain joins TRBV3-1 (or the pseudogene TRBV3-2) to TRBJ1-5; 8 nucleotides agree with TRBD1. This sequence was found in a woman between 25 and 40 years old who had been exposed to COVID-19. CDR3 residues: CASSLSDRDHQPQHF. Written as DNA, the CDR3 is TGTGCCAGCAGCCTTTCGGACAGGGATCATCAGCCCCAGCATTTT.